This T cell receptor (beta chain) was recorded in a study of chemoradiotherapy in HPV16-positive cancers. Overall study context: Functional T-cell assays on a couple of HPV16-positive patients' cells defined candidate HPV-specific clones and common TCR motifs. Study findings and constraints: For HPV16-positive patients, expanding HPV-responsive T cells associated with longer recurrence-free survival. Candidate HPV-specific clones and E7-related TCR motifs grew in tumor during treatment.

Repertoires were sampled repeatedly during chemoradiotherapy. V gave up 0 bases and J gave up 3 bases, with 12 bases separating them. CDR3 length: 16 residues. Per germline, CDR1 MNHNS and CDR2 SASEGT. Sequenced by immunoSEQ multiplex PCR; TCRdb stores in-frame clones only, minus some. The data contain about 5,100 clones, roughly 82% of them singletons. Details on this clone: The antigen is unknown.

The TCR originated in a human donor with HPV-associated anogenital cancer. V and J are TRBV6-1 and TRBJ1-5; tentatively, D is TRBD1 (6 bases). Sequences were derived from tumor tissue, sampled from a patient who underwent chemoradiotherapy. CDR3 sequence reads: CASSEAPGQPNQPQHF. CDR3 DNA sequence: TGTGCCAGCAGTGAAGCCCCGGGACAACCCAATCAGCCCCAGCATTTT.